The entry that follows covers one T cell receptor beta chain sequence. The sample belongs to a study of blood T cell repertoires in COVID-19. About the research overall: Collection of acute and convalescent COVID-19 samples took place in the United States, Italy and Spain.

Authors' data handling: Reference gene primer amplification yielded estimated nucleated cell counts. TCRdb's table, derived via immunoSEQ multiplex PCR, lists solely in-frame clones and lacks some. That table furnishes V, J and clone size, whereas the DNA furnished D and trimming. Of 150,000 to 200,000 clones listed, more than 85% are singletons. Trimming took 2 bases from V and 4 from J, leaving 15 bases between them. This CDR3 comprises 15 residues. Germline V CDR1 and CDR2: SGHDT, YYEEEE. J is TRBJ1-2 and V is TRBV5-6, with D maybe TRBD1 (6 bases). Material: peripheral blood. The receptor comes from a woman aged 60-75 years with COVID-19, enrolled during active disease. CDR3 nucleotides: TGTGCCAGCAGCTTACCACTACAGGGCCCCTATGGCTACACCTTC. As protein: CASSLPLQGPYGYTF. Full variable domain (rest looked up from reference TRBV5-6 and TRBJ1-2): DAGVTQSPTHLIKTRGQQVTLRCSPKSGHDTVSWYQQALGQGPQFIFQYYEEEERQRGNFPDRFSGHQFPNYSSELNVNALLLGDSALYLCASSLPLQGPYGYTFGSGTRLTVV.